The clone carrying this T cell receptor beta chain was seen more than once but under ten times. These data come from a study of blood T cell repertoires in COVID-19. The repertoire was sequenced with immunoSEQ multiplex PCR; TCRdb's copy has only in-frame clones and lacks some. The table lists 130,000 to 150,000 clones, approximately 84% of them singletons. The CDR3 consists of 15 residues. Germline CDR1 ENHRY, CDR2 SYGVKD. The ends were cut back, 9 bases at V and 2 bases at J, with 17 bases in the middle. The sequenced sample consisted of peripheral blood. The rearrangement joins TRBV10-3 to TRBJ1-3; no reliable D call. The TCR sequence derives from a human donor in a cohort sampled during active COVID-19. The CDR3 DNA is TGTGCCATGGGAGCGGGAAGGGCGGCTGGAAACACCATATATTTT. This encodes CAMGAGRAAGNTIYF.